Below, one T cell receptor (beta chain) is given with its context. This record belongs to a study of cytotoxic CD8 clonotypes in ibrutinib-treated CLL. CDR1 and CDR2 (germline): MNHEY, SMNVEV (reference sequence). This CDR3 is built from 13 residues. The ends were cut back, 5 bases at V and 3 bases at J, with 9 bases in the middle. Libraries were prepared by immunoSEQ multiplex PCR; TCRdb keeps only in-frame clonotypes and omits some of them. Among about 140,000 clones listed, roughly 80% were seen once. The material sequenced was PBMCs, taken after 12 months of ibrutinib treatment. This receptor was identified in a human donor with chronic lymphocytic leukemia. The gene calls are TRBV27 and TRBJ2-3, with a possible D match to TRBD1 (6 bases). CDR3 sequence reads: CASSPRGTDTQYF. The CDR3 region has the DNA TGTGCCAGCAGTCCTAGGGGGACAGATACGCAGTATTTT.